This T cell receptor beta chain was sequenced for a study of blood T cell repertoires in COVID-19. Whole-study context: Whether acute or convalescent, the COVID-19 samples came from the United States, Italy and Spain. The cDNA or gDNA used as material had been derived from T cells, B-cell-depleted T cells, or PBMCs.

This clone was seen just once. Germline-derived CDR1 and CDR2 are MDHEN and SYDVKM. This CDR3 is built from 15 residues. Trimming removed 6 bases from V and 3 bases from J; junction bases left unmatched: 9. The authors' processing: Amplification with reference gene primers provided the estimates of nucleated cell counts. Sequenced by immunoSEQ multiplex PCR; TCRdb stores in-frame clones only, minus some. V and J calls and clone size are as listed in that table; D and trimming were resolved from the DNA. The data show approximately 50,000 clones, with 75% to 80% seen just once and 35% to 55% held by the top ten.

The source is a man aged 65-85 years with active or convalescent COVID-19. J is TRBJ1-2 and V is TRBV28, with 8 bases that match TRBD1. The sequencing input was peripheral blood. The CDR3 sequence: CASSRAGGVHYGYTF. Written as DNA, the CDR3 is TGTGCCAGCAGCCGAGCAGGGGGCGTTCACTATGGCTACACCTTC.